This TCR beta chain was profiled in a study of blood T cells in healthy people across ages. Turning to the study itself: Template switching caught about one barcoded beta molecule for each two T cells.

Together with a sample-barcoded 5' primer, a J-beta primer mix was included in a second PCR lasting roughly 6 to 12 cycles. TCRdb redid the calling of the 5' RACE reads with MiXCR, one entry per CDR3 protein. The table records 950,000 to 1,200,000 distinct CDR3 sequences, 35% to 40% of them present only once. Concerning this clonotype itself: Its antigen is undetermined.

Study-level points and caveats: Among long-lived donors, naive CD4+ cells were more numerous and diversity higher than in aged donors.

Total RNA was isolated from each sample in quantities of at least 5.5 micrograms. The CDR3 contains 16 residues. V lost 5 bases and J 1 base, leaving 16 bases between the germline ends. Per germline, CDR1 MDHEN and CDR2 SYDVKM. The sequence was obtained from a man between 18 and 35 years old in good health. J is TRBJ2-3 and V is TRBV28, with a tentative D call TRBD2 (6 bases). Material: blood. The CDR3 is CASSPFLAFGTDTQYF. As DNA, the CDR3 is TGTGCCAGCAGTCCATTTCTAGCGTTCGGCACAGATACGCAGTATTTT.